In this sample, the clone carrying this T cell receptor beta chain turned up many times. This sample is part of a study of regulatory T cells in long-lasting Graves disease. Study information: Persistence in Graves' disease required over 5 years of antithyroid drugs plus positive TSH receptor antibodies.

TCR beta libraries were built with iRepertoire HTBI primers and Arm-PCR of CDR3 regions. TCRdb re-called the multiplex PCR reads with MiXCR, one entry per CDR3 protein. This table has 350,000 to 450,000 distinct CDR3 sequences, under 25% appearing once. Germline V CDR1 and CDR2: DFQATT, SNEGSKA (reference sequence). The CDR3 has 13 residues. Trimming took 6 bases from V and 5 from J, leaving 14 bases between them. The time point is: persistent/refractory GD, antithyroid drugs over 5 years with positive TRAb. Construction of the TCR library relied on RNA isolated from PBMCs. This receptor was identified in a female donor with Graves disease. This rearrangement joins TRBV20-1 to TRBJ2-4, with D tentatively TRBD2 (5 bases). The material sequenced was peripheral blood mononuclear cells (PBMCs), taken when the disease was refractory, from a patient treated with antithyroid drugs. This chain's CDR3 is CSAPRGEENIQYF. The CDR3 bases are TGCAGTGCCCCCCGGGGAGAGGAAAACATTCAGTACTTC.